What follows are 30 T cell receptor beta chains derived from one specimen sequenced in a study of T cell responses to AZD1222 COVID-19 vaccine. The protocol was immunoSEQ multiplex PCR, while the TCRdb copy is restricted to in-frame clones and leaves out a portion. Of some 150,000 clones in the sample, about nine tenths were seen once. The sample consisted of peripheral blood, taken on day 0 of MenACWY control vaccination. The receptors stem from an adult in good health.

The gene calls are TRBV25-1 and TRBJ1-2; D gene unclear. This CDR3 comprises 11 residues. Per the germline V gene, CDR1 is MGHDK and CDR2 is SYGVNS. Trimming pared 0 bases from V and 5 bases from J, leaving 1 base between. This CDR3 reads CASSEYYGYTF. CDR3 bases: TGTGCCAGCAGTGAATATTATGGCTACACCTTC.

V and J are TRBV11-3 and TRBJ2-6, with D tentatively TRBD1 or TRBD2 (6 bases each). This CDR3 region has 16 residues. Trimming pared 5 bases from V and 4 bases from J, leaving 15 bases between. The germline V gene has CDR1 SGHNT and CDR2 YENEEA. In DNA form, the CDR3 reads TGTGCCAGCAGCCCGCTACGGGGGCGGGGGGCCAACGTCCTGACTTTC. Amino acids: CASSPLRGRGANVLTF.

V and J are TRBV12-3 or TRBV12-4 and TRBJ1-1; possibly TRBD1 for D (6 bases). The CDR3 sequence is 13 residues long. The V end lost 7 bases, the J end lost 1 base, and 10 bases lay between the germline ends. The CDR3 spells CASTEGGNTEAFF. As DNA, the CDR3 is TGTGCCAGCACTGAGGGGGGGAACACTGAAGCTTTCTTT.

This clone was observed a single time. The chain employs TRBV19 and TRBJ2-6; D is perhaps TRBD1 (6 bases). There are 13 residues in the CDR3. Trimming took off 9 bases at V and 4 bases at J, with 10 bases between the two ends. The germline CDR1 and CDR2 sequences are LNHDA and SQIVND (reference sequence). The CDR3 spells CASTGTGANVLTF. For the CDR3, the DNA is TGTGCCAGCACAGGGACGGGGGCCAACGTCCTGACTTTC.

The rearrangement joins TRBV11-3 to TRBJ1-1; 9 bases align to TRBD1. After removal of 4 bases from V and 3 bases from J, the junction contained 6 bases not matched to a gene. Germline-derived CDR1 and CDR2 are SGHNT and YENEEA. CDR3 size: 15 residues. The CDR3 DNA reads TGTGCCAGCAGCTCGGGACAGGGCGAGGACACTGAAGCTTTCTTT. Amino acid sequence: CASSSGQGEDTEAFF.

This clone came up a few times. The chain employs TRBV21-1 and TRBJ1-4. TRBV21-1 is an annotated pseudogene. The length of the CDR3 is 15 residues. The CDR3 is CASASQRAENEKLFF. The CDR3 nucleotides are TGTGCCAGCGCCTCTCAGCGGGCAGAGAATGAAAAACTGTTTTTT.

This clone turned up a few times. The CDR3 nucleotides read TGTGCCAGCAGCTTCGGGGGGGTCGGGTACACTGAAGCTTTCTTT. Translated, it gives CASSFGGVGYTEAFF. This chain links TRBV5-4 with TRBJ1-1; D might be TRBD1 (5 bases). Germline V lookup: CDR1 SGHNT, CDR2 YYREEE (reference sequence). Trimming cost V 2 bases and J 3 bases, with 14 bases left between them. The CDR3 is 15 residues long.

V is TRBV27 and J is TRBJ2-2; TRBD1 might be the D (6 bases). CDR3 size: 15 residues. Trimming cost V 5 bases and J 5 bases, with 15 bases left between them. Germline V gene sequence: CDR1 MNHEY, CDR2 SMNVEV (reference sequence). CDR3 region: CASSLRQVTTGELFF. The CDR3 coding sequence is TGTGCCAGCAGTCTACGACAGGTTACGACCGGGGAGCTGTTTTTT.

This rearrangement joins TRBV5-4 to TRBJ2-5; 11 bases map to TRBD2. CDR1 and CDR2 from the germline V gene are SGHNT and YYREEE (reference sequence). Losses at the gene ends were 3 bases for V and 5 bases for J; bases not matched to a gene: 15. The CDR3 is made up of 18 amino acids. DNA for the CDR3: TGTGCCAGCAGCTCGGCTCGGCTAGCGGGAGGAGGGCGGGAGACCCAGTACTTC. This translates into CASSSARLAGGGRETQYF.

This chain joins TRBV5-1 and TRBJ2-7, with 8 bases aligning to TRBD1. Germline CDR1 and CDR2: SGHRS and YFSETQ. With 2 bases clipped from V and 0 bases from J, the junction kept 4 bases outside the gene matches. This CDR3 comprises 15 residues. Here the CDR3 DNA reads TGCGCCAGCAGCTTCGAGACAGGGGCCTCCTACGAGCAGTACTTC. Translating gives CASSFETGASYEQYF.

The chain has TRBV5-1 and TRBJ2-2; D is ambiguous. From germline, CDR1 is SGHRS and CDR2 YFSETQ. The ends were cut back, 1 base at V and 2 bases at J, with 9 bases in the middle. This CDR3 comprises 15 residues. The CDR3 here is CASSLITSNTGELFF. The CDR3 nucleotides are TGCGCCAGCAGCTTGATCACGTCAAACACCGGGGAGCTGTTTTTT.

The chain couples TRBV10-2 to TRBJ1-1, with D uncertain. Germline assignment: CDR1 WSHSY and CDR2 SAAADI. The CDR3 is 14 amino acids. V lost 6 bases, J lost 7 bases, and 18 bases lay in between. CDR3 loop: CASRDGPMGSEAFF. CDR3 DNA sequence: TGCGCCAGCAGGGACGGACCGATGGGAAGTGAAGCTTTCTTT.

The rearrangement uses TRBV6-5 and TRBJ2-7; D is undetermined. V was cut by 6 bases and J by 6 bases, with 9 bases left in between. This CDR3 spans 11 amino acids. Germline V gene lookup returns CDR1 MNHEY and CDR2 SVGAGI. The CDR3 nucleotides are TGTGCCAGCAGGGGGAAGTCCGAGCAGTACTTC. Encoded protein: CASRGKSEQYF.

This chain joins TRBV6-5 and TRBJ2-6; 7 positions agree with TRBD1. Germline trimming cut 5 bases from V and 2 bases from J; bases unmatched to any gene: 3. This CDR3 spans 15 amino acids. Germline-derived CDR1 and CDR2 are MNHEY and SVGAGI. In nucleotides, the CDR3 is TGTGCCAGCAGTCAAACAGGGGCTGGGGCCAACGTCCTGACTTTC. This sequence encodes CASSQTGAGANVLTF.

The chain carries TRBV6-5 and TRBJ2-3; TRBD1 might be the D (6 bases). The germline V gene has CDR1 MNHEY and CDR2 SVGAGI. V lost 0 bases, J lost 3 bases, and 10 bases lay in between. CDR3 length: 15 amino acids. The chain's CDR3 is CASSYSARGTDTQYF. In DNA form, the CDR3 reads TGTGCCAGCAGTTACTCAGCCAGGGGAACAGATACGCAGTATTTT.

The chain recombines TRBV7-9 with TRBJ1-3; D unclear. Germline V gives CDR1 SEHNR, CDR2 FQNEAQ (reference sequence). The CDR3 consists of 17 residues. V lost 5 bases and J lost 0, with 17 bases in between. Here the CDR3 reads CASSPQVRPPSGNTIYF. The CDR3 DNA sequence: TGTGCCAGCAGCCCCCAGGTTCGGCCACCCTCTGGAAACACCATATATTTT.

The count of this clone is one. This chain connects TRBV7-2 to TRBJ1-2; the D gene is possibly TRBD1 (6 bases). Trimming shortened V by 2 bases and J by 0 bases, and 10 bases separated the two germline ends. The germline V gene has CDR1 SGHTA and CDR2 FQGNSA. CDR3 length: 15 residues. DNA of the CDR3: TGTGCCAGCAGCTTACAGGGGAAATCTAACTATGGCTACACCTTC. Amino acid sequence: CASSLQGKSNYGYTF.

The CDR3 sequence is CASSVDLPLEQYV. In DNA form, the CDR3 reads TGTGCCAGCAGCGTAGACCTCCCTCTCGAGCAGTACGTC. The rearrangement links TRBV9 to TRBJ2-7; D ambiguous. The CDR3 runs to 13 residues. Trimming removed 0 bases at V and 6 bases at J, with 10 bases between. Per the germline V gene, CDR1 is SGDLS and CDR2 is YYNGEE.

This clone was found once. The chain combines TRBV15 with TRBJ2-3; D is unclear. This CDR3 is built from 13 residues. Trimming removed 0 bases from V and 4 bases from J, with 5 bases in between. CDR1 is LNHNV and CDR2 is YYDKDF in the germline V gene (reference sequence). DNA for the CDR3: TGTGCCACCAGCAGAGATAAGGCAGATACGCAGTATTTT. Residues: CATSRDKADTQYF.

J is TRBJ2-7 and V is TRBV18; no firm D call. CDR3 length: 13 amino acids. Germline CDR1 KGHSH, CDR2 LQKENI. V was trimmed by 3 bases and J by 2 bases, leaving 8 bases between them. The CDR3 is CASSPPGAYEQYF. DNA of the CDR3: TGTGCCAGCTCACCCCCAGGAGCCTACGAGCAGTACTTC. Based on the CDR3 plus reference TRBV18 and TRBJ2-7, the full variable domain is NAGVMQNPRHLVRRRGQEARLRCSPMKGHSHVYWYRQLPEEGLKFMVYLQKENIIDESGMPKERFSAEFPKEGPSILRIQQVVRGDSAAYFCASSPPGAYEQYFGPGTRLTVT.

DNA of the CDR3: TGCGCCAGCAGCTTGGTGGGCCAGCCGGGGAATGAGCAGTTCTTC. Protein: CASSLVGQPGNEQFF. The chain employs TRBV5-1 and TRBJ2-1; TRBD2 is a possible D gene (5 bases). This CDR3 is built from 15 residues. Per the germline V gene, CDR1 is SGHRS and CDR2 is YFSETQ. The ends were cut back, 0 bases at V and 7 bases at J, with 14 bases in the middle. Full variable domain (remainder filled in from reference TRBV5-1 and TRBJ2-1): KAGVTQTPRYLIKTRGQQVTLSCSPISGHRSVSWYQQTPGQGLQFLFEYFSETQRNKGNFPGRFSGRQFSNSRSEMNVSTLELGDSALYLCASSLVGQPGNEQFFGPGTRLTVL.

This chain uses TRBV7-2 with TRBJ2-7; TRBD2 might be the D (6 bases). This CDR3 comprises 13 residues. CDR1 SGHTA and CDR2 FQGNSA come from the germline V gene. V was pared by 4 bases and J by 2 bases, with 9 bases between. This CDR3 reads CASSSGLTYEQYF. The CDR3 nucleotides are TGTGCCAGCAGCTCGGGACTTACCTACGAGCAGTACTTC.

The rearrangement joins TRBV19 to TRBJ1-3, with D tentatively TRBD1 (5 bases). The CDR3 is made up of 16 amino acids. Germline lookup yields CDR1 LNHDA and CDR2 SQIVND (reference sequence). The ends were cut back, 3 bases at V and 3 bases at J, with 15 bases in the middle. In DNA, the CDR3 is TGTGCCAGTAGTATGGGGGACGGTGCCGGTGGAAACACCATATATTTT. It yields the protein CASSMGDGAGGNTIYF.

This chain links TRBV19 with TRBJ1-2; no reliable D call. The CDR3 extends over 12 amino acids. The V end lost 3 bases, the J end lost 10 bases, and 12 bases lay between the germline ends. Germline values: CDR1 LNHDA, CDR2 SQIVND (reference sequence). The DNA of the CDR3 is TGTGCCAGTAGTATGATTGGGGTTCTCTACACCTTC. Amino acid sequence: CASSMIGVLYTF.

The chain couples TRBV7-2 to TRBJ2-6; D remains ambiguous. The CDR3 is 15 amino acids. V shed 1 base and J shed 3 bases, with 7 bases lying between them. Germline CDR1 is SGHTA and CDR2 is FQGNSA. This CDR3 reads CASSLGRLGANVLTF. The CDR3 nucleotides read TGTGCCAGCAGCTTAGGGCGTCTTGGGGCCAACGTCCTGACTTTC.

The chain employs TRBV30 and TRBJ1-2; 9 positions agree with TRBD1. Looked up from germline, CDR1 is GTSNPN and CDR2 is SVGIG (reference sequence). J lost 7 bases, V lost 6 bases, and 9 bases had no gene match. The CDR3 is made up of 13 amino acids. The CDR3 DNA follows: TGTGCCTGTACCCGACAGGGGGTTTTTGGCTACACCTTC. Its protein is CACTRQGVFGYTF.

This rearrangement joins TRBV19 to TRBJ2-1; D may be TRBD1 (5 bases). The CDR3 is 17 amino acids. V gave up 5 bases and J gave up 0 bases, with 17 bases separating them. From germline, CDR1 is LNHDA and CDR2 SQIVND (reference sequence). This CDR3 is CASSPPWGELSYNEQFF. The CDR3 coding sequence is TGTGCCAGTAGTCCCCCGTGGGGCGAGCTCTCCTACAATGAGCAGTTCTTC.

V usage is TRBV6-6 and J usage is TRBJ1-2, with a weak D call TRBD1 (5 bases). Trimming removed 5 bases from V and 8 bases from J, with 18 bases in between. Germline loops: CDR1 MNHNY, CDR2 SVGAGI (reference sequence). The CDR3 sequence is 14 residues long. The CDR3 sequence: CASSRLQGQEGYTF. The CDR3, as DNA: TGTGCCAGCAGTCGTCTTCAGGGCCAGGAGGGCTACACCTTC.

The rearrangement joins TRBV6-5 to TRBJ2-7, with D unclear. Germline V gene sequence: CDR1 MNHEY, CDR2 SVGAGI. Between the trimmed V and J ends, which lost 6 bases and 1 base, there was a span of 13 bases. This CDR3 contains 14 residues. The DNA for the CDR3 is TGTGCCAGCAGGACGACGACACTATCCTACGAGCAGTACTTC. It encodes CASRTTTLSYEQYF.

V gene TRBV28 combines with J gene TRBJ2-4, with a possible D match to TRBD1 (5 bases). The CDR3 is 13 residues long. From germline, CDR1 is MDHEN and CDR2 SYDVKM. V lost 8 bases and J lost 2, with 10 bases in between. CDR3 loop: CASLQGPKNIQYF. CDR3 DNA sequence: TGTGCCAGCCTGCAGGGCCCCAAAAACATTCAGTACTTC.